This T cell receptor beta chain was retrieved from a study of T cells in Graves' hyperthyroidism and ophthalmopathy. Overall study findings and caveats: Ophthalmopathy, as predicted by the model, came a median 6.5 months after the prediction.

Newly diagnosed patients aged 18 to 65 had hyperthyroidism of under 2 months' duration. Diagnostic assessment was based on clinical symptoms, serum thyroxine and TRAb, thyroid ultrasound and orbital computed tomography. PBMCs were collected from an approximately 9 ml volume of fresh peripheral blood. Amplification targeted TCR beta CDR3 regions from RNA transcripts. RT-PCR in the first round (using the HTBI primer set) targeted the TCR CDR3. TCRdb passed the multiplex PCR reads through MiXCR, listing each CDR3 protein once. The profile covers over 550,000 distinct CDR3 sequences, with around 15% appearing a single time and roughly 18% taken by the ten largest. This clonotype occurred a few times. The antigen is unknown. Between the trimmed V and J ends, which lost 0 bases and 11 bases, there was a span of 19 bases. This CDR3 has 15 residues. The V gene's germline CDR1 is MGHRA and CDR2 YSYEKL.

Sequenced input: blood. This clonotype originated in a woman in her late teens or twenties with Graves' hyperthyroidism. The chain employs TRBV4-1 and TRBJ2-5, with TRBD2 as a possible D gene (6 bases). The CDR3 is CASSQEKLVPGTQYF. The CDR3 nucleotides read TGCGCCAGCAGCCAAGAAAAGCTGGTCCCAGGGACTCAGTACTTC.